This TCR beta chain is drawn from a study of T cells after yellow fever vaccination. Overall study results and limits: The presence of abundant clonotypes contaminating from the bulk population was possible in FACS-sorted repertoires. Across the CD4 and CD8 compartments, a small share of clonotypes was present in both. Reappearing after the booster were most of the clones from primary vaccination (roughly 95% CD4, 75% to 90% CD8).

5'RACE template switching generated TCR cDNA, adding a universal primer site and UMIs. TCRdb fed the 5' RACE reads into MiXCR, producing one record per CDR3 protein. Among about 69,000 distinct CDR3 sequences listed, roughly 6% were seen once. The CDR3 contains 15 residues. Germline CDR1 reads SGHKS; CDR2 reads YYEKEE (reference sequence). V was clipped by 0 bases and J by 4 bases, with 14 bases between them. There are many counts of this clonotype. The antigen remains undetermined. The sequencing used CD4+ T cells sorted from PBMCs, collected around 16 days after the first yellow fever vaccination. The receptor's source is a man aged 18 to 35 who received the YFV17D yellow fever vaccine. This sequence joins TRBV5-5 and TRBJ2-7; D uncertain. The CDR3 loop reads CASSLVATGVYEQYF. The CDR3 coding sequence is TGTGCCAGCAGCTTGGTGGCCACTGGGGTTTACGAGCAGTACTTC.